The 21 T cell receptor beta chains listed next were all sequenced from one sample in a study of T cells in Graves' hyperthyroidism and ophthalmopathy. It was RNA transcripts that yielded the amplified TCR beta CDR3 regions. RT-PCR in the first round (using the HTBI primer set) targeted the TCR CDR3. One entry per CDR3 protein results from TCRdb running MiXCR on the multiplex PCR reads. The table lists hundreds of thousands of distinct CDR3 sequences, 13% to 15% of them singletons, with about 14% in the top ten. The specimen sequenced was blood. These receptors were collected from a woman aged 40 to 50 with Graves' hyperthyroidism.

Many counts were recorded for this clonotype. The chain employs TRBV27 and TRBJ2-7; tentative D call: TRBD2 (6 bases). CDR1 and CDR2 from the germline V gene are MNHEY and SMNVEV (reference sequence). V shed 5 bases and J shed 0 bases, with 14 bases lying between them. The CDR3 runs to 15 residues. The CDR3 loop reads CASSEEGASSYEQYF. The CDR3 DNA reads as TGTGCCAGCAGTGAGGAGGGAGCGAGCTCCTACGAGCAGTACTTC.

This clonotype came up many times. This chain links TRBV3-1 with TRBJ1-1; D not resolved. V lost 1 base and J 3 bases, leaving 12 bases between the germline ends. This CDR3 has 15 residues. Germline V gives CDR1 LGHDT, CDR2 YNNKEL (reference sequence). The CDR3 region has the DNA TGTGCCAGCAGCCAAGGTACGGATTTGGACACTGAAGCTTTCTTT. Amino acid sequence: CASSQGTDLDTEAFF.

This clonotype was detected ten times or more. J is TRBJ1-4 and V is TRBV5-1; D is uncertain. The CDR3 is 13 residues long. The germline V gene encodes CDR1 SGHRS and CDR2 YFSETQ. Trimming removed 4 bases at V and 5 bases at J, with 9 bases between. The CDR3 here is CASSLDGNEKLFF. As DNA, the CDR3 is TGCGCCAGCAGCCTGGACGGAAATGAAAAACTGTTTTTT.

At least ten counts were recorded for this clonotype. The CDR3 region is CASSGGRNTEAFF. In nucleotides, the CDR3 is TGTGCCAGCAGTGGGGGAAGGAACACTGAAGCTTTCTTT. The chain joins TRBV2 to TRBJ1-1; unclear D gene. CDR1 is SNHLY, CDR2 FYNNEI, per germline. The ends were cut back, 4 bases at V and 1 base at J, with 7 bases in the middle. There are 13 residues in the CDR3.

This clonotype has a count of ten or more. The chain is built from TRBV20-1 and TRBJ2-3, with 10 bases identical to TRBD2. V dropped 5 bases and J dropped 1; count of bases not matched to a gene: 0. This CDR3 comprises 13 residues. Germline CDR1 DFQATT, CDR2 SNEGSKA (reference sequence). The CDR3 here is CSAGTSGTDTQYF. CDR3 nucleotides: TGCAGTGCTGGGACTAGCGGCACAGATACGCAGTATTTT.

This clonotype was seen at least ten times. The chain links TRBV12-5 to TRBJ1-2; TRBD1 is a possible D gene (5 bases). CDR3 length: 12 residues. Looked up from germline, CDR1 is LGHNT and CDR2 is FRNRAP. V lost 6 bases to trimming and J lost 4 bases, with 9 bases between them. CDR3 sequence: CASGRDAYGYTF. The CDR3, as DNA: TGTGCTAGTGGACGGGACGCCTATGGCTACACCTTC.

Notes on this clonotype: A single base separates this from a much larger clone, so it may be a read error. J is TRBJ2-7 and V is TRBV27; D not certain. The CDR3 runs 13 residues. Germline CDR1 MNHEY, CDR2 SMNVEV (reference sequence). Trimming left V 3 bases short and J 0 bases short, with 6 bases between. This CDR3 is CASSFAPSYEQYF. DNA of the CDR3: TGTGCCAGCAGTTTTGCCCCCTCCTACGAGCAGTACTTC.

This clonotype showed up many times. CDR3 region: CASRGTVYSNQPQHF. CDR3 nucleotide sequence: TGTGCCAGCAGAGGGACAGTCTATAGCAATCAGCCCCAGCATTTT. V gene TRBV6-1 combines with J gene TRBJ1-5, with 7 bases fitting TRBD1. J was trimmed by 0 bases and V by 6 bases; bases with no gene match: 5. CDR3 length: 15 amino acids. Germline V gene data show CDR1 as MNHNS and CDR2 as SASEGT.

The J gene is TRBJ1-5, the V gene TRBV29-1; tentative D call: TRBD1 (5 bases). The CDR3 covers 14 residues. Trimming took off 4 bases at V and 2 bases at J, with 12 bases between the two ends. Germline CDR1 reads SQVTM; CDR2 reads ANQGSEA. The chain's CDR3 is CSVAQGGGNQPQHF. DNA for the CDR3: TGCAGCGTTGCGCAGGGAGGGGGCAATCAGCCCCAGCATTTT.

V is TRBV6-2 or TRBV6-3 and J is TRBJ1-6; D is unresolved. The CDR3 runs 16 residues. Trimming pared 4 bases from V and 0 bases from J, leaving 10 bases between. Looked up from germline, CDR1 is MNHEY and CDR2 is SVGEGT. The CDR3 DNA is TGTGCCAGCAGTTTCTCCACGAGCTCCTATAATTCACCCCTCCACTTT. It yields the protein CASSFSTSSYNSPLHF.

This chain links TRBV10-2 with TRBJ2-7; D is possibly TRBD1 (5 bases). The germline CDR1 and CDR2 sequences are WSHSY and SAAADI. V lost 7 bases and J 3 bases, leaving 16 bases between the germline ends. This CDR3 has 14 amino acids. The CDR3 bases are TGCGCCAGCATTGGCCCAGGACATCTCTACGAGCAGTACTTC. It specifies CASIGPGHLYEQYF.

This clonotype was seen at least ten times. The DNA of the CDR3 is TGCGCCAGCAGTGAGTCTCGGGGGGAGACCCAGTACTTC. It yields the protein CASSESRGETQYF. This chain connects TRBV10-1 to TRBJ2-5, with D possibly matching TRBD2 (6 bases). Trimming took off 0 bases at V and 5 bases at J, with 7 bases between the two ends. CDR3 length: 13 amino acids. The V gene's germline CDR1 is WNHNN and CDR2 SYGVQD (reference sequence).

This chain joins TRBV20-1 and TRBJ1-5, with D possibly TRBD1 on 5 matching bases. Germline CDR1 and CDR2: DFQATT and SNEGSKA (reference sequence). V lost 5 bases and J lost 6, with 14 bases in between. CDR3 length equals 13 residues. The CDR3 region has the DNA TGCAGTGCTCCCGTGGGGGTCAGTCAGCCCCAGCATTTT. It specifies CSAPVGVSQPQHF.

This chain uses TRBV20-1 with TRBJ2-7; 7 bases agree with TRBD2. The CDR3 contains 13 residues. The germline V gene has CDR1 DFQATT and CDR2 SNEGSKA (reference sequence). The CDR3 bases are TGCAGCACTTCCACGGGACTACCCTACGAGCAGTACTTC. Amino acids: CSTSTGLPYEQYF.

This clonotype appeared many times. J is TRBJ2-3 and V is TRBV2; D not resolved. The CDR3 has 12 residues. Trimming removed 2 bases at V and 1 base at J, with 1 base between. Looked up from germline, CDR1 is SNHLY and CDR2 is FYNNEI. In nucleotides, the CDR3 is TGTGCCAGCAGTGAACGCACAGATACGCAGTATTTT. This gives the protein CASSERTDTQYF.

This clonotype was detected ten times or more. The chain carries TRBV28 and TRBJ2-7, with TRBD2 matching over 10 bases. With 4 bases clipped from V and 5 bases from J, the junction kept 2 bases outside the gene matches. The CDR3 totals 13 residues. In germline, CDR1 is MDHEN, CDR2 SYDVKM. The CDR3 DNA reads as TGTGCCAGCAGTTCTAGCGGGAGTAACGAGCAGTACTTC. It codes for CASSSSGSNEQYF.

The chain recombines TRBV25-1 with TRBJ2-7; D call uncertain. The CDR3 runs to 13 residues. CDR1 and CDR2 (germline): MGHDK, SYGVNS. The ends were cut back, 7 bases at V and 3 bases at J, with 13 bases in the middle. The CDR3 DNA is TGTGCCAGCACCTCAACAGATTACTACGAGCAGTACTTC. Protein: CASTSTDYYEQYF.

This clonotype occurred many times. The chain links TRBV7-9 to TRBJ2-7, with 7 bases matching TRBD1. The V and J ends lost 5 bases and 5 bases, in that order; junction bases with no gene match: 6. CDR3 size: 13 residues. Germline CDR1 is SEHNR and CDR2 is FQNEAQ (reference sequence). CDR3: CASSPRDSHEQYF. CDR3 sequence (DNA): TGTGCCAGCAGCCCGAGGGACAGCCACGAGCAGTACTTC.

DNA of the CDR3: TGTGCCACCAGTGATGCAGGACCGTCCCACCAAGCTTTCTTT. This gives the protein CATSDAGPSHQAFF. V and J are TRBV24-1 and TRBJ1-1; D not certain. The CDR3 consists of 14 residues. Between the trimmed V and J ends, which lost 3 bases and 9 bases, there was a span of 16 bases. CDR1 is KGHDR, CDR2 SFDVKD, per germline.

This clonotype occurred many times. The chain carries TRBV6-1 and TRBJ2-7; 7 bases agree with TRBD2. With 5 bases clipped from V and 1 base from J, the junction kept 11 bases outside the gene matches. The CDR3 has 16 residues. Germline values: CDR1 MNHNS, CDR2 SASEGT. The CDR3 region is CASSPAGEGRSYEQYF. Written as DNA, the CDR3 is TGTGCCAGCAGTCCCGCCGGGGAGGGCCGTTCCTACGAGCAGTACTTC.

This clonotype was counted at least ten times. The chain links TRBV7-2 to TRBJ2-7; D is possibly TRBD1 or TRBD2 (6 bases each). CDR1 and CDR2 from the germline V gene are SGHTA and FQGNSA. With 5 bases removed from V and 0 bases from J, the gap between germline ends came to 14 bases. This CDR3 spans 15 amino acids. DNA of the CDR3: TGTGCCAGCAGCGGAGGAGGGGGTCGCTCCTACGAGCAGTACTTC. As protein: CASSGGGGRSYEQYF.